One and the same sample provided the 24 T cell receptor beta chains below, sequenced in a study of blood T cell repertoires in COVID-19. The protocol was immunoSEQ multiplex PCR, while the TCRdb copy is restricted to in-frame clones and leaves out a portion. The table records about 240,000 clones, roughly four fifths of them present only once. The specimen was peripheral blood. The origin of the receptors is a woman between 55 and 75 years old with active or convalescent COVID-19.

The CDR3 is CASSGAVPWSGGLVAKQFF. The CDR3 DNA follows: TGTGCCAGCAGCGGAGCCGTCCCCTGGAGCGGGGGATTGGTAGCGAAGCAGTTCTTC. The chain uses TRBV9 and TRBJ2-1; 8 bases line up with TRBD2. The CDR3 runs 19 residues. The V gene's germline CDR1 is SGDLS and CDR2 YYNGEE. The V and J ends lost 3 bases and 11 bases, in that order; junction bases with no gene match: 25.

The chain uses TRBV18 and TRBJ1-1, with no clear D. CDR1 is KGHSH and CDR2 is LQKENI in the germline V gene. Trimming left V 3 bases short and J 6 bases short, with 8 bases between. The CDR3 loop spans 12 amino acids. CDR3 nucleotide sequence: TGTGCCAGCTCACCGGGCGGGCCTGAAGCTTTCTTT. Translating it yields CASSPGGPEAFF. The whole variable domain, remainder taken from reference TRBV18 and TRBJ1-1, is NAGVMQNPRHLVRRRGQEARLRCSPMKGHSHVYWYRQLPEEGLKFMVYLQKENIIDESGMPKERFSAEFPKEGPSILRIQQVVRGDSAAYFCASSPGGPEAFFGQGTRLTVV.

This rearrangement joins TRBV29-1 to TRBJ2-1; D is ambiguous. The CDR3 consists of 14 residues. V was clipped by 0 bases and J by 0 bases, with 6 bases between them. Germline values: CDR1 SQVTM, CDR2 ANQGSEA. In nucleotides, the CDR3 is TGCAGCGTTGAAGAGCCTAGCTCCTACAATGAGCAGTTCTTC. The encoded protein is CSVEEPSSYNEQFF.

The chain recombines TRBV19 with TRBJ1-5; D may be TRBD1 (6 bases). The V gene lost 3 bases and the J gene lost 5 bases, with 17 bases spanning the gap. This CDR3 is 16 amino acids long. Germline V gene lookup returns CDR1 LNHDA and CDR2 SQIVND (reference sequence). In nucleotides, the CDR3 is TGTGCCAGTAGTATTCCAACAGGGTCCTCCTATCAGCCCCAGCATTTT. It encodes CASSIPTGSSYQPQHF.

This clone was seen a few times. The chain's CDR3 is CASSLWRDGNQPQHF. CDR3 nucleotide sequence: TGTGCCAGCAGCCTCTGGAGGGACGGCAATCAGCCCCAGCATTTT. This chain connects TRBV3-1 (or the pseudogene TRBV3-2) to TRBJ1-5; D perhaps matches TRBD1 (5 bases). Looked up from germline, CDR1 is LGHDT and CDR2 is YNNKEL (reference sequence). The V and J ends lost 4 bases and 2 bases respectively, with 12 bases between them. The CDR3 extends over 15 amino acids.

The chain carries TRBV27 and TRBJ1-2; 9 bases map to TRBD1. CDR3 length: 17 residues. The germline gives CDR1 MNHEY, CDR2 SMNVEV (reference sequence). With V trimmed by 6 bases and J by 1 base, 12 bases remained unmatched. The CDR3 here is CASRGRGTGTLNYGYTF. As DNA, the CDR3 is TGTGCCAGCAGGGGACGGGGGACAGGGACCCTTAACTATGGCTACACCTTC.

This chain uses TRBV30 with TRBJ1-5; maybe TRBD1 (5 bases). This CDR3 comprises 14 residues. CDR1 and CDR2 from the germline V gene are GTSNPN and SVGIG (reference sequence). V dropped 8 bases and J dropped 4 bases, with 18 bases sitting between them. CDR3 DNA: TGTGCCGGGGGAGGTAGTGTCCTTAATCAGCCCCAGCATTTT. As protein: CAGGGSVLNQPQHF.

CDR3 nucleotides: TGTGCCAGTAGTAGGAGGGGACAGGGGGGTCAGCCCCAGCATTTT. Residues: CASSRRGQGGQPQHF. The chain has TRBV19 and TRBJ1-5; 11 bases are shared with TRBD1. The germline CDR1 and CDR2 sequences are LNHDA and SQIVND (reference sequence). Trimming removed 4 bases from V and 6 bases from J; junction bases left unmatched: 5. This CDR3 comprises 15 residues.

This chain joins TRBV18 and TRBJ2-6, with D maybe TRBD2 (7 bases). From germline, CDR1 is KGHSH and CDR2 LQKENI. The CDR3 is 18 amino acids. With 0 bases removed from V and 0 bases from J, the gap between germline ends came to 12 bases. For the CDR3, the DNA is TGTGCCAGCTCACCACCGTTAGGGGGGGACTCTGGGGCCAACGTCCTGACTTTC. Amino acids: CASSPPLGGDSGANVLTF. Full variable domain (remainder filled in from reference TRBV18 and TRBJ2-6): NAGVMQNPRHLVRRRGQEARLRCSPMKGHSHVYWYRQLPEEGLKFMVYLQKENIIDESGMPKERFSAEFPKEGPSILRIQQVVRGDSAAYFCASSPPLGGDSGANVLTFGAGSRLTVL.

The J gene is TRBJ1-6, the V gene TRBV6-5; TRBD1 is a possible D gene (5 bases). Germline V gene sequence: CDR1 MNHEY, CDR2 SVGAGI. V dropped 6 bases and J dropped 15 bases, with 21 bases sitting between them. The CDR3 is made up of 14 amino acids. DNA for the CDR3: TGTGCCAGCAGGCCTGGGGCGGTCGTGGGTGTCCTCCACTTT. This sequence encodes CASRPGAVVGVLHF.

The chain's CDR3 is CASSPSQVYEQYF. The CDR3 nucleotides are TGTGCCAGCTCACCCTCCCAGGTCTACGAGCAGTACTTC. The chain employs TRBV18 and TRBJ2-7; D is uncertain. The CDR3 sequence is 13 residues long. V was shortened by 3 bases and J by 3 bases, with 9 bases between the two germline ends. The V gene's germline CDR1 is KGHSH and CDR2 LQKENI.

This clone was recorded only once. The chain uses TRBV7-8 and TRBJ1-4; tentative D call: TRBD1 (6 bases). The CDR3 runs to 14 residues. Trimming took off 5 bases at V and 6 bases at J, with 13 bases between the two ends. Per the germline V gene, CDR1 is SGHVS and CDR2 is FQNEAQ. The CDR3 bases are TGTGCCAGCAGCCTAACAGGGACCCATGAAAAACTGTTTTTT. This sequence encodes CASSLTGTHEKLFF.

The chain has TRBV3-1 (or the pseudogene TRBV3-2) and TRBJ1-5; D call uncertain. The CDR3 has 15 amino acids. Germline lookup yields CDR1 LGHDT and CDR2 YNNKEL (reference sequence). Trimming took off 2 bases at V and 0 bases at J, with 8 bases between the two ends. This CDR3 is CASSQQPSSNQPQHF. The CDR3 DNA sequence: TGTGCCAGCAGCCAACAGCCTAGTAGCAATCAGCCCCAGCATTTT.

The chain recombines TRBV7-3 with TRBJ1-1; a possible D gene is TRBD1 (6 bases). CDR3 length: 14 residues. CDR1 and CDR2 (germline): SGHTA, FQGTGA. The V and J ends lost 6 bases and 2 bases respectively, with 13 bases between them. The DNA for the CDR3 is TGTGCCAGCAGGTCGCCGGGACAAAACACTGAAGCTTTCTTT. Protein sequence: CASRSPGQNTEAFF.

This rearrangement joins TRBV5-5 to TRBJ1-1, with a possible D match to TRBD1 (5 bases). V lost 2 bases to trimming and J lost 10 bases, with 15 bases between them. Germline CDR1 SGHKS, CDR2 YYEKEE (reference sequence). CDR3 length: 13 residues. The CDR3 sequence: CASSFSPSQGAFF. As DNA, the CDR3 is TGTGCCAGCAGCTTTAGCCCCAGCCAGGGAGCTTTCTTT.

V and J are TRBV30 and TRBJ2-7, with a possible D match to TRBD1 (6 bases). V dropped 0 bases and J dropped 3 bases, with 6 bases sitting between them. Germline lookup yields CDR1 GTSNPN and CDR2 SVGIG (reference sequence). The CDR3 covers 12 residues. The CDR3 nucleotides are TGTGCCTGGAGTGTAGGGGGCTACGAGCAGTACTTC. It encodes CAWSVGGYEQYF.

V is TRBV19 and J is TRBJ2-5; tentatively, D is TRBD1 (6 bases). The CDR3 loop spans 16 amino acids. Germline CDR1 is LNHDA and CDR2 is SQIVND (reference sequence). V was pared by 0 bases and J by 4 bases, with 15 bases between. The CDR3 DNA follows: TGTGCCAGTAGTATAGATCTCTGGCAGGGGAGAGAGACCCAGTACTTC. It specifies CASSIDLWQGRETQYF.

The chain is built from TRBV5-1 and TRBJ2-1, with 13 bases that match TRBD2. The germline V gene encodes CDR1 SGHRS and CDR2 YFSETQ. V lost 4 bases to trimming and J lost 3 bases; unmatched junction nucleotides: 7. This CDR3 has 17 residues. This CDR3 reads CASSPGLAGPIYNEQFF. In DNA, the CDR3 is TGCGCCAGCAGCCCGGGACTAGCGGGGCCAATCTACAATGAGCAGTTCTTC.

The rearrangement joins TRBV30 to TRBJ2-7, with D perhaps matching TRBD2 (6 bases). Germline V gene sequence: CDR1 GTSNPN, CDR2 SVGIG (reference sequence). The CDR3 totals 13 residues. V dropped 0 bases and J dropped 5 bases, with 11 bases sitting between them. CDR3 in amino acids: CAWSVRGGDEQYF. CDR3 in DNA: TGTGCCTGGAGTGTACGGGGAGGCGACGAGCAGTACTTC.

This chain uses TRBV28 with TRBJ1-1; no clear D gene. The CDR3 is 14 amino acids. Deletions cut 5 bases from V and 4 bases from J, with 14 bases between. The germline V gene encodes CDR1 MDHEN and CDR2 SYDVKM. CDR3 sequence reads: CASSMAGLSTEAFF. The CDR3 DNA sequence: TGTGCCAGCAGTATGGCAGGCCTTAGCACTGAAGCTTTCTTT.

V and J are TRBV28 and TRBJ1-2; D not resolved. CDR1 is MDHEN and CDR2 is SYDVKM in the germline V gene. Between the trimmed V and J ends, which lost 5 bases and 7 bases, there was a span of 17 bases. CDR3 length: 14 amino acids. The CDR3 reads CASSVNPSAGGYTF. The DNA for the CDR3 is TGTGCCAGCAGTGTTAACCCATCCGCGGGTGGCTACACCTTC.

This sequence joins TRBV6-5 and TRBJ1-4; no firm D call. This CDR3 region has 14 residues. V was pared by 6 bases and J by 8 bases, with 16 bases between. Germline assignment: CDR1 MNHEY and CDR2 SVGAGI. CDR3 nucleotide sequence: TGTGCCAGCAGATACGACTTGGGAGGAGAAAAACTGTTTTTT. Protein: CASRYDLGGEKLFF.

The chain is built from TRBV3-1 (or the pseudogene TRBV3-2) and TRBJ1-2; TRBD1 agrees at 7 bases. The CDR3 extends over 16 amino acids. J lost 8 bases, V lost 4 bases, and 16 bases had no gene match. Germline lookup yields CDR1 LGHDT and CDR2 YNNKEL (reference sequence). This CDR3 reads CASSPRGIGGSRGYTF. The CDR3 coding sequence is TGTGCCAGCAGCCCCCGCGGTATAGGGGGCTCGCGAGGCTACACCTTC.

This clone was observed once. The chain recombines TRBV12-3 or TRBV12-4 with TRBJ1-5; 7 nucleotides align to TRBD1. This CDR3 spans 13 amino acids. V was clipped by 6 bases and J by 2 bases; unmatched bases: 1. CDR3 bases: TGTGCCAGCAGCGGACAGGGCAATCAGCCCCAGCATTTT. Translating gives CASSGQGNQPQHF.